This T cell receptor (beta chain) is from a study of T-cell reconstitution after alpha-beta-depleted transplantation in children. Germline lookup yields CDR1 MNHNS and CDR2 SASEGT. V lost 8 bases, J lost 6 bases, and 19 bases lay in between. The CDR3 consists of 15 residues. This clonotype was counted at least ten times. Unique molecular identifiers were incorporated during preparation of the TCRbeta library. A single record per CDR3 protein comes from TCRdb applying MiXCR to the PCR reads. Found here are about 360,000 distinct CDR3 sequences, 13% of them singletons; the top ten hold about 3.9%. The sequence was obtained from a human donor who donated a stem cell graft to a child with Fanconi anemia. The sample was PBMCs, taken from the stem cell graft. The chain recombines TRBV6-1 with TRBJ2-2; D perhaps matches TRBD2 (7 bases). CDR3 nucleotides: TGTGCCAGCCGGGGGGCCGCCGCCGGGCCCGGGGAGCTGTTTTTT. Translating it yields CASRGAAAGPGELFF.